The clone carrying this TCR beta chain was counted between two and nine times. Its antigen is as yet unknown. One entry per CDR3 protein results from TCRdb running MiXCR on the RT-PCR reads. The sample records more than 600,000 distinct CDR3 sequences, 15% to 20% being singletons. The data were taken from a study of response to subunit inactivated influenza vaccine. Whole-study findings and limits: After each seasonal influenza vaccination, few new T cells are recruited, the authors suggested.

The clonotype originates from a man in his forties or fifties who received an inactivated influenza vaccine. The sample here was PBMCs from blood, taken about 5 days after vaccination.

In DNA, the CDR3 is TGTGCCAGCAGCTTGAGGGGGCGGGGGTTGGAAGAGCAGTACTTC. It encodes CASSLRGRGLEEQYF. The chain links TRBV5-6 to TRBJ2-7; D is perhaps TRBD1 or TRBD2 (7 bases each). Germline V CDR1 and CDR2: SGHDT, YYEEEE. V lost 1 base and J 7 bases, leaving 18 bases between the germline ends. This CDR3 is 15 amino acids long.